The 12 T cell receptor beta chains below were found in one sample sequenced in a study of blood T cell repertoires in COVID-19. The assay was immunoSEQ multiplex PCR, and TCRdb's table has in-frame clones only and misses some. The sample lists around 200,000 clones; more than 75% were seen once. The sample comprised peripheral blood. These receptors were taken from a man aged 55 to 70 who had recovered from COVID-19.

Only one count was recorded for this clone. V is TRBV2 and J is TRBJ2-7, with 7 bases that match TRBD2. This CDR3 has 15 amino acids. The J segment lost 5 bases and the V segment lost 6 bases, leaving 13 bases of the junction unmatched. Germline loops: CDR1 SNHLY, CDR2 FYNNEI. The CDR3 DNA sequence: TGTGCCAGCAGACCTCCCAGGGCGGGAGTTGACGAGCAGTACTTC. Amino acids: CASRPPRAGVDEQYF.

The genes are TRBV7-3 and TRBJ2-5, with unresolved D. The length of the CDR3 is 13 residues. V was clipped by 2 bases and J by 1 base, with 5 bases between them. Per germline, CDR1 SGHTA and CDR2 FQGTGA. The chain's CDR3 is CASSLYTQETQYF. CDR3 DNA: TGTGCCAGCAGCTTATACACCCAAGAGACCCAGTACTTC. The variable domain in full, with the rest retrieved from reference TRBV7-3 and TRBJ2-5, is GAGVSQTPSNKVTEKGKYVELRCDPISGHTALYWYRQSLGQGPEFLIYFQGTGAADDSGLPNDRFFAVRPEGSVSTLKIQRTERGDSAVYLCASSLYTQETQYFGPGTRLLVL.

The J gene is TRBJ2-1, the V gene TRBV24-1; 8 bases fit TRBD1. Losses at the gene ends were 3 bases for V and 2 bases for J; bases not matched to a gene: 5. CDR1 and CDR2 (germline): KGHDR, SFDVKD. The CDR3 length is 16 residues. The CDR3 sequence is CATSDPGTGPYNEQFF. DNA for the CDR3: TGTGCCACCAGTGATCCAGGGACAGGTCCCTACAATGAGCAGTTCTTC.

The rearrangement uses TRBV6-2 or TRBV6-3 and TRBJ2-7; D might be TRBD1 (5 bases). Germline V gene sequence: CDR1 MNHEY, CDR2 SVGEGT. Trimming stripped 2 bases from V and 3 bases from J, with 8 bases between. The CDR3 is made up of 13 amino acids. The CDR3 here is CASSYDDSYEQYF. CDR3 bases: TGTGCCAGCAGTTACGATGACAGCTACGAGCAGTACTTC.

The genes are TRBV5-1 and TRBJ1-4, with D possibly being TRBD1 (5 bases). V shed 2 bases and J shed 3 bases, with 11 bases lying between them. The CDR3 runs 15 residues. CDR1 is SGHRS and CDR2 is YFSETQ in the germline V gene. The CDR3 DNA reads TGCGCCAGCAGCTTCGTCAGGGCGGCTAATGAAAAACTGTTTTTT. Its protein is CASSFVRAANEKLFF. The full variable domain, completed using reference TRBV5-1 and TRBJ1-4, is KAGVTQTPRYLIKTRGQQVTLSCSPISGHRSVSWYQQTPGQGLQFLFEYFSETQRNKGNFPGRFSGRQFSNSRSEMNVSTLELGDSALYLCASSFVRAANEKLFFGSGTQLSVL.

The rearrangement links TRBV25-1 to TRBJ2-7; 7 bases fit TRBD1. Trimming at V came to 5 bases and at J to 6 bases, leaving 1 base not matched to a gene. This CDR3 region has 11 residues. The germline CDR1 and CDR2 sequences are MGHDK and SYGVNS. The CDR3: CASSRQGEQYF. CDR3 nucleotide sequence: TGTGCCAGCAGTAGACAGGGCGAGCAGTACTTC.

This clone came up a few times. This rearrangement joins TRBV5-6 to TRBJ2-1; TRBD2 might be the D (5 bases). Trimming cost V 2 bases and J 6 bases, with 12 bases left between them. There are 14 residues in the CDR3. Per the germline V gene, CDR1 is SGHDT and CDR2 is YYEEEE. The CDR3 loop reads CASSLGLAANEQFF. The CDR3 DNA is TGTGCCAGCAGCTTAGGTCTAGCCGCCAATGAGCAGTTCTTC.

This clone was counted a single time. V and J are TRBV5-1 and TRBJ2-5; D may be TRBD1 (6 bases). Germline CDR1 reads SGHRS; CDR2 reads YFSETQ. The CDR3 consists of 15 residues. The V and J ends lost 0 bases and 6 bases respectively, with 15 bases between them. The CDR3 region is CASSLAGTTLQTQYF. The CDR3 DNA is TGCGCCAGCAGCTTGGCCGGGACAACCCTACAGACCCAGTACTTC.

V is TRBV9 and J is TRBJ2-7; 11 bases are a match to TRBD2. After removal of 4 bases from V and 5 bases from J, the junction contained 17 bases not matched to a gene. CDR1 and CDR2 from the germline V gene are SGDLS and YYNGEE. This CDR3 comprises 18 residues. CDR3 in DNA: TGTGCCAGCAGCTTTATAGCGGGAGGGCCTCTGCGTCGGGACGAGCAGTACTTC. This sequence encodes CASSFIAGGPLRRDEQYF. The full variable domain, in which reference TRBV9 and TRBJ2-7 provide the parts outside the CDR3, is DSGVTQTPKHLITATGQRVTLRCSPRSGDLSVYWYQQSLDQGLQFLIQYYNGEERAKGNILERFSAQQFPDLHSELNLSSLELGDSALYFCASSFIAGGPLRRDEQYFGPGTRLTVT.

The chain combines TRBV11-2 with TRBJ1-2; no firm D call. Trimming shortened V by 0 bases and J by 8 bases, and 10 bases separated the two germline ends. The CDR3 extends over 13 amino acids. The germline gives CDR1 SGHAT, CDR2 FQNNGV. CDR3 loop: CASSLDGLLGYTF. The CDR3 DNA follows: TGTGCCAGCAGCTTAGATGGCCTTTTAGGCTACACCTTC.

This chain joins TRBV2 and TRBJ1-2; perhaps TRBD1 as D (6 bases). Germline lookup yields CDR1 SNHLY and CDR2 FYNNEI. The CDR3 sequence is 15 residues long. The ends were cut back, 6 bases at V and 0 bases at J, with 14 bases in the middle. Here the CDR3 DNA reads TGTGCCAGCAGCAGGGACAACCAACCTAACTATGGCTACACCTTC. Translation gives CASSRDNQPNYGYTF.

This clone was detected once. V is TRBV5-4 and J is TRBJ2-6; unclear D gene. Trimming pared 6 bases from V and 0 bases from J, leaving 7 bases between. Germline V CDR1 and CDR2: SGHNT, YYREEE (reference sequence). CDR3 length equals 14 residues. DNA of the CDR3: TGTGCCAGCACCTATGACTCTGGGGCCAACGTCCTGACTTTC. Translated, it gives CASTYDSGANVLTF.